What follows is one T cell receptor beta chain and its context. The sample originates from a study of blood T cell repertoires in COVID-19. Clones were read by immunoSEQ multiplex PCR, and TCRdb kept only the in-frame ones, dropping some. The data hold about 310,000 clones, with about nine tenths observed a single time. Germline CDR1 reads SGHDN; CDR2 reads FVKESK. CDR3 size: 11 residues. V gave up 3 bases and J gave up 7 bases, with 6 bases separating them. Input material: peripheral blood. The gene calls are TRBV14 and TRBJ1-1; D not certain. This clonotype originated in a man aged 50-59 years with active or convalescent COVID-19. The CDR3 reads CASSHGLEAFF. The CDR3 nucleotides are TGTGCCAGCAGCCATGGGCTTGAAGCTTTCTTT.